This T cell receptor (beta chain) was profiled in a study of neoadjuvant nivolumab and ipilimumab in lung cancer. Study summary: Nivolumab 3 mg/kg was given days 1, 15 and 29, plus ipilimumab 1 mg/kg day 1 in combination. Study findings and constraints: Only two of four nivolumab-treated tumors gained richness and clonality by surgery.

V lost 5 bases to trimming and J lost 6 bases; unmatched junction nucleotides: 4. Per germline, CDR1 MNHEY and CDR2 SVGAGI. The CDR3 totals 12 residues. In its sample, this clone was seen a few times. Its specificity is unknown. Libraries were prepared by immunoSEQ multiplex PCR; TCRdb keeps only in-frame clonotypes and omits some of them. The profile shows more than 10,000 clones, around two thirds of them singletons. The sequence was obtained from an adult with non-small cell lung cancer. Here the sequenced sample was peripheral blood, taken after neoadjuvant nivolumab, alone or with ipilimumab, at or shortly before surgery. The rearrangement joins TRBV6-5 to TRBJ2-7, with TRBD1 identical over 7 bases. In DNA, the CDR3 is TGTGCCAGCAGTGAGGGACAGTTCGAGCAGTACTTC. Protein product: CASSEGQFEQYF.